This record concerns one T cell receptor (beta chain) sequence. Clones were read by immunoSEQ multiplex PCR, and TCRdb kept only the in-frame ones, dropping some. The data hold roughly 100,000 clones, with under 97% observed a single time. The sample comes from a study of technical replicates of blood from a handful of donors. Germline assignment: CDR1 SGHAT and CDR2 FQNNGV. CDR3 size: 15 residues. Trimming removed 3 bases from V and 2 bases from J, with 13 bases in between. The chain uses TRBV11-2 and TRBJ2-5, with a possible D match to TRBD2 (6 bases). Sequencing used T cells isolated from PBMCs. This receptor was taken from a human donor in good health. Here the CDR3 reads CASSFQGGSQETQYF. CDR3 DNA: TGTGCCAGCAGCTTCCAGGGAGGTTCGCAAGAGACCCAGTACTTC.